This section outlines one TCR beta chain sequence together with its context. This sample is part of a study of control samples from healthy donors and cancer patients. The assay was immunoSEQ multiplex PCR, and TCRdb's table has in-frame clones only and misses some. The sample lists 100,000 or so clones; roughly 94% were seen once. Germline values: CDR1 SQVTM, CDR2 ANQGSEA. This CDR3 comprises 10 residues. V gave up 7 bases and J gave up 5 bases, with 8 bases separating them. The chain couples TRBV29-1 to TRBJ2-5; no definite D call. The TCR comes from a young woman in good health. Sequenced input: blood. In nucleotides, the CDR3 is TGCAGCGCGAGTGGGGAGACCCAGTACTTC. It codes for CSASGETQYF.